Listed here are 9 T cell receptor beta chains from one sample, sequenced in a study of identical twins. TCRdb analysed the 5' RACE reads with MiXCR anew, one entry per CDR3 protein. The repertoire holds fewer than 250,000 distinct CDR3 sequences, with 7.5% as singletons. The data were also submitted as part of a second study, on yellow fever vaccine responses in identical twins.

The source material was CD8+ T cells sorted from blood. All receptors derive from a woman under 30 in good health.

This chain connects TRBV28 to TRBJ2-7, with TRBD2 matching 12 bases. Germline CDR1 MDHEN, CDR2 SYDVKM. The CDR3 length is 16 residues. The V and J ends lost 6 bases and 0 bases, in that order; junction bases with no gene match: 6. CDR3 coding DNA: TGTGCCAGCAGCAAAGGACTAGCGGGGACCTCCTACGAGCAGTACGTC. Encoded protein: CASSKGLAGTSYEQYV.

The table lists this clonotype with a few counts. This chain links TRBV7-9 with TRBJ1-1; D unclear. Germline assignment: CDR1 SEHNR and CDR2 FQNEAQ (reference sequence). V lost 5 bases to trimming and J lost 6 bases, with 13 bases between them. CDR3 length equals 13 residues. The CDR3: CASSESERAEAFF. CDR3 in DNA: TGTGCCAGCAGCGAGTCAGAAAGGGCTGAAGCTTTCTTT.

The chain couples TRBV27 to TRBJ2-1; the match to TRBD2 covers 10 bases. The CDR3 spans 14 residues. Losses at the gene ends were 4 bases for V and 5 bases for J; bases not matched to a gene: 2. Germline CDR1 MNHEY, CDR2 SMNVEV (reference sequence). The CDR3, as DNA: TGTGCCAGCAGTTGGACTAGCGGAAACAATGAGCAGTTCTTC. Translation gives CASSWTSGNNEQFF.

In this sample, this clonotype turned up many times. The chain links TRBV20-1 to TRBJ2-5; 10 bases align to TRBD2. This CDR3 is built from 14 residues. V lost 5 bases and J lost 4; bases outside the gene matches: 7. Germline V gene sequence: CDR1 DFQATT, CDR2 SNEGSKA (reference sequence). The CDR3 loop reads CSASGTSVSETQYF. The CDR3 region has the DNA TGCAGTGCTTCCGGGACTAGCGTGTCAGAGACCCAGTACTTC.

This clonotype was seen a few times. This chain connects TRBV4-1 to TRBJ1-5, with no clear D. Trimming took off 4 bases at V and 0 bases at J, with 10 bases between the two ends. Per germline, CDR1 MGHRA and CDR2 YSYEKL. This CDR3 comprises 15 residues. The CDR3 region is CASSRALPSNQPQHF. CDR3 sequence (DNA): TGCGCCAGCAGCCGCGCCTTGCCTAGCAATCAGCCCCAGCATTTT.

This clonotype was detected many times. This chain uses TRBV7-2 with TRBJ2-1, with 7 bases fitting TRBD1. The CDR3 consists of 16 residues. V shed 2 bases, J shed 0 bases, and the junction held 4 bases outside the gene matches. From germline, CDR1 is SGHTA and CDR2 FQGNSA. DNA for the CDR3: TGTGCCAGCAGCTTAAGACAGGGACCCTCCTACAATGAGCAGTTCTTC. Protein: CASSLRQGPSYNEQFF.

The sample holds a few counts of this clonotype. The chain recombines TRBV10-3 with TRBJ2-5; D not certain. CDR3 length equals 13 residues. V was clipped by 0 bases and J by 5 bases, with 7 bases between them. CDR1 is ENHRY, CDR2 SYGVKD, per germline. The CDR3 sequence: CAISESIWETQYF. The CDR3 bases are TGTGCCATCAGTGAGTCGATTTGGGAGACCCAGTACTTC.

The genes are TRBV6-5 and TRBJ2-1; tentative D call: TRBD2 (7 bases). Germline values: CDR1 MNHEY, CDR2 SVGAGI. V was clipped by 2 bases and J by 9 bases, with 14 bases between them. This CDR3 is built from 14 residues. CDR3 nucleotide sequence: TGTGCCAGCAGTTACGGGGGGGCTAGTACTGAGCAGTTCTTC. As protein: CASSYGGASTEQFF.

The chain carries TRBV15 and TRBJ1-6; D may be TRBD1 (5 bases). The CDR3 loop spans 15 amino acids. Trimming cost V 2 bases and J 7 bases, with 12 bases left between them. Germline CDR1 and CDR2: LNHNV and YYDKDF (reference sequence). The CDR3 DNA is TGTGCCACCAGCAGACAGGGTCTAGAGAATTCACCCCTCCACTTT. This gives the protein CATSRQGLENSPLHF.